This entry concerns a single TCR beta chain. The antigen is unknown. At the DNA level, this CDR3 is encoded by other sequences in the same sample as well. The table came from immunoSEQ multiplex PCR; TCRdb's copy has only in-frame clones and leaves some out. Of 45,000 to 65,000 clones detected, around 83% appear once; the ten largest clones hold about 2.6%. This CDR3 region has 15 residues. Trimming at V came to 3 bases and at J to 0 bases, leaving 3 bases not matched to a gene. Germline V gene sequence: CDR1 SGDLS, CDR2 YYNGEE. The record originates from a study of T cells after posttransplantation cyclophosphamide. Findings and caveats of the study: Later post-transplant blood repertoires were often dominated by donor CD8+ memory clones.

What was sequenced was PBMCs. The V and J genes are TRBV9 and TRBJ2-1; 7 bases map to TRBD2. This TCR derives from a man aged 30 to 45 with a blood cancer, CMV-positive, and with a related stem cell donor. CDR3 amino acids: CASSASGSSYNEQFF. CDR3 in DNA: TGTGCCAGCAGCGCTAGCGGAAGCTCCTACAATGAGCAGTTCTTC.